These 15 T cell receptor beta chains share one sample of origin, sequenced in a study of Graves' ophthalmopathy and Graves' hyperthyroidism. Investigators amplified TCR beta CDR3 regions from RNA transcripts. First-round RT-PCR with HTBI primers preceded a second-round multiplex PCR. TCRdb reprocessed the multiplex PCR reads via MiXCR and lists one record per CDR3 protein. The table shows 500,000 to 600,000 distinct CDR3 sequences, with just under 40% occurring only once. The material sequenced was peripheral blood or thyroid tissue (not recorded which). Source of these receptors: an adult man with Graves' hyperthyroidism.

As regards this clonotype: Compared with germline, one end of the junction differs, possibly owing to a read error. J is TRBJ2-7 and V is TRBV10-3; TRBD1 is a possible D gene (6 bases). Germline V gene sequence: CDR1 ENHRY, CDR2 SYGVKD. This CDR3 has 12 amino acids. The CDR3, as DNA: TGCAGTGCTGGAGACAGGACCTACGAGCAGTACTTC. Residues: CSAGDRTYEQYF.

This clonotype was seen ten or more times. The chain uses TRBV5-8 and TRBJ2-7; D unresolved. The germline V and J ends were trimmed by 5 bases and 0 bases, with 12 bases remaining between them. The CDR3 runs 14 residues. In germline, CDR1 is SGHTS, CDR2 YDEGEE. The CDR3 bases are TGTGCCAGCAGAGCGTCGGTTAGCTCCTACGAGCAGTACTTC. Protein product: CASRASVSSYEQYF.

Ten or more counts support this clonotype. This rearrangement joins TRBV6-5 to TRBJ1-2; 8 bases are a match to TRBD1. The V and J ends lost 7 bases and 8 bases, in that order; junction bases with no gene match: 6. The germline V gene has CDR1 MNHEY and CDR2 SVGAGI. The CDR3 has 12 residues. CDR3 coding DNA: TGTGCCAGCACTCAGGGGGCGACCGGCTACACCTTC. It yields the protein CASTQGATGYTF.

The table lists this clonotype with a few counts. Germline and junction disagree at one end, which may indicate a read error. The rearrangement links TRBV6-6 to TRBJ1-4; no reliable D call. Germline CDR1 is MNHNY and CDR2 is SVGAGI (reference sequence). This CDR3 has 12 amino acids. The CDR3 DNA reads as TGTGCCAGCAGTTACACGGGTGAAAAACTGCTTTTT. Protein product: CASSYTGEKLLF.

This clonotype was observed a single time. V gene TRBV7-2 combines with J gene TRBJ2-6; 7 nucleotides line up with TRBD1. This CDR3 is 18 amino acids long. The germline CDR1 and CDR2 sequences are SGHTA and FQGNSA. With V trimmed by 1 base and J by 2 bases, 8 bases remained unmatched. The CDR3 loop reads CASSLGGHDRAGANVLTF. CDR3 bases: TGTGCCAGCAGCTTAGGCGGGCATGACAGGGCTGGGGCCAACGTCCTGACTTTC.

The J gene is TRBJ1-4, the V gene TRBV5-1; D is perhaps TRBD1 (5 bases). CDR3 length: 16 amino acids. Trimming stripped 0 bases from V and 8 bases from J, with 17 bases between. CDR1 and CDR2 (germline): SGHRS, YFSETQ. Here the CDR3 DNA reads TGCGCCAGCAGCTTGGGAAGGGCAGGGCAGCGGGAAAAACTGTTTTTT. Its protein product is CASSLGRAGQREKLFF.

The chain recombines TRBV27 with TRBJ1-2; tentative D call: TRBD1 (5 bases). V lost 0 bases and J lost 2, with 10 bases in between. The CDR3 sequence is 15 residues long. Germline-derived CDR1 and CDR2 are MNHEY and SMNVEV (reference sequence). CDR3: CASSLSPGPNYGYTF. The CDR3 DNA sequence: TGTGCCAGCAGTTTATCGCCAGGGCCAAACTATGGCTACACCTTC.

The V call is TRBV15, the J call TRBJ2-3; D is unresolved. The CDR3 consists of 14 residues. Trimming shortened V by 5 bases and J by 2 bases, and 11 bases separated the two germline ends. Germline CDR1 LNHNV, CDR2 YYDKDF (reference sequence). The CDR3 reads CATSGPHNTDTQYF. Here the CDR3 DNA reads TGTGCCACCAGCGGACCCCACAACACAGATACGCAGTATTTT. The full variable domain, its missing parts supplied by reference TRBV15 and TRBJ2-3, is DAMVIQNPRYQVTQFGKPVTLSCSQTLNHNVMYWYQQKSSQAPKLLFHYYDKDFNNEADTPDNFQSRRPNTSFCFLDIRSPGLGDTAMYLCATSGPHNTDTQYFGPGTRLTVL.

The chain links TRBV2 to TRBJ1-2; perhaps TRBD1 as D (5 bases). V was shortened by 10 bases and J by 4 bases, with 22 bases between the two germline ends. The CDR3 has 15 residues. Looked up from germline, CDR1 is SNHLY and CDR2 is FYNNEI. CDR3 in DNA: TGTGCCACCAAACCAGGACAAGGATACAGCTATGGCTACACCTTC. Its protein product is CATKPGQGYSYGYTF.

This clonotype showed up just a few times. V gene TRBV7-9 combines with J gene TRBJ2-3; the match to TRBD1 covers 7 bases. After removal of 3 bases from V and 10 bases from J, the junction contained 10 bases not matched to a gene. CDR1 and CDR2 from the germline V gene are SEHNR and FQNEAQ (reference sequence). This CDR3 has 14 residues. This chain's CDR3 is CASSLGTAMRPQYF. CDR3 coding DNA: TGTGCCAGCAGCTTGGGGACAGCGATGAGGCCGCAGTATTTT.

This clonotype showed up just a few times. Its ends do not fully match the called genes, so a read error is possible. V is TRBV7-8 and J is TRBJ2-2, with D perhaps TRBD1 or TRBD2 (5 bases each). This CDR3 has 14 amino acids. Germline V gives CDR1 SGHVS, CDR2 FQNEAQ. CDR3 in amino acids: CASSTRPGTGELFF. The CDR3 DNA follows: TGTGCCAGCAGCACACGACCCGGGACCGGGGAGCTATTTTTT.

This chain uses TRBV10-3 with TRBJ2-3; 10 nucleotides align to TRBD2. Germline V gives CDR1 ENHRY, CDR2 SYGVKD. This CDR3 is 15 amino acids long. The ends lost 2 bases at V and 1 base at J; junction bases unmatched: 0. DNA of the CDR3: TGTGCCATCAGTGAGGGACTAGCGGGCACAGATACGCAGTATTTT. Protein sequence: CAISEGLAGTDTQYF.

V gene TRBV7-9 combines with J gene TRBJ2-7; 12 bases line up with TRBD2. This CDR3 region has 17 residues. CDR1 and CDR2 from the germline V gene are SEHNR and FQNEAQ (reference sequence). Unmatched junction bases numbered 17, after V lost 11 bases and J lost 3 bases. The CDR3 DNA sequence: TGTGCCGTCGTACGGACTAGCGGGACAGCTACCTACTACGAGCAGTACTTC. Encoded protein: CAVVRTSGTATYYEQYF.

This clonotype was recorded many times. The chain combines TRBV12-3 or TRBV12-4 with TRBJ1-2; no definite D call. This CDR3 has 13 residues. V was shortened by 5 bases and J by 3 bases, with 10 bases between the two germline ends. The CDR3 region has the DNA TGTGCCAGCAGTCCTTACAGCGACTATGGCTACACCTTC. Residues: CASSPYSDYGYTF.

In regard to this clonotype: A much larger clone is a single base away; this may be a read error. The gene calls are TRBV19 and TRBJ2-2, with D tentatively TRBD1 (6 bases). Deletions cut 7 bases from V and 0 bases from J, with 12 bases between. The CDR3 has 15 residues. CDR1 LNHDA and CDR2 SQIVND come from the germline V gene (reference sequence). The CDR3 protein is CASKIGQPNTGELFF. CDR3 sequence (DNA): TGTGCCAGTAAGATTGGACAGCCGAACACCGGGGAGCTGTTTTTT. The full variable domain, completed using reference TRBV19 and TRBJ2-2, is DGGITQSPKYLFRKEGQNVTLSCEQNLNHDAMYWYRQDPGQGLRLIYYSQIVNDFQKGDIAEGYSVSREKKESFPLTVTSAQKNPTAFYLCASKIGQPNTGELFFGEGSRLTVL.